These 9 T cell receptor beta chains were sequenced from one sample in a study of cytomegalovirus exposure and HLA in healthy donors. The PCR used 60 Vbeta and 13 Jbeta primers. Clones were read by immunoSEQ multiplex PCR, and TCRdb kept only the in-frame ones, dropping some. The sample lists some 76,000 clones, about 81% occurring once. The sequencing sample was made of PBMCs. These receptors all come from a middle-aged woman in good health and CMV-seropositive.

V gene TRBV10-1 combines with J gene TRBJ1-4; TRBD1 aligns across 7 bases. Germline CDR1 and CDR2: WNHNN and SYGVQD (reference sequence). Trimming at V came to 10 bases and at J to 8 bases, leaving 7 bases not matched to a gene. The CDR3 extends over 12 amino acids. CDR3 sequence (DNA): TGCGCCAACCTGACAGGGCGGGAAAAACTGTTTTTT. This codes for CANLTGREKLFF.

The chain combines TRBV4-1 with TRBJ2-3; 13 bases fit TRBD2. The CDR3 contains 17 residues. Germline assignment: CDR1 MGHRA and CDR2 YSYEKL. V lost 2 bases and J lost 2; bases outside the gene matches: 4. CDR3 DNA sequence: TGCGCCAGCAGCCAACAGACTAGCGGGGGGCCCACAGATACGCAGTATTTT. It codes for CASSQQTSGGPTDTQYF.

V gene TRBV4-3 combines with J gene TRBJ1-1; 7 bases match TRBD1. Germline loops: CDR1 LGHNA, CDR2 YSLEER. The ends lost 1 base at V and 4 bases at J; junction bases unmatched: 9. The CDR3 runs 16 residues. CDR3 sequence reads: CASSQAYRGVGTEAFF. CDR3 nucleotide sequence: TGCGCCAGCAGCCAAGCGTACAGGGGAGTGGGCACTGAAGCTTTCTTT.

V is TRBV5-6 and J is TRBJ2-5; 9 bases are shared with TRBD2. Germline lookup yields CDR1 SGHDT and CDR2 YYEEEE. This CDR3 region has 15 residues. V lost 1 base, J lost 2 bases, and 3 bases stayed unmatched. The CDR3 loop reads CASSLLSGGQETQYF. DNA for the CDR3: TGTGCCAGCAGCTTGCTGAGCGGGGGGCAAGAGACCCAGTACTTC.

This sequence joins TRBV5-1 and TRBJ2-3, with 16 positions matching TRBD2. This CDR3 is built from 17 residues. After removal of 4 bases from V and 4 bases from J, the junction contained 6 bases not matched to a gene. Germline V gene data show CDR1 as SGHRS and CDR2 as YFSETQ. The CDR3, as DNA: TGCGCCAGCAGCCTAGGGACTAGCGGGGGGGGTTCAGATACGCAGTATTTT. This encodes CASSLGTSGGGSDTQYF.

CDR3 residues: CASSGQGIYEQYF. CDR3 in DNA: TGTGCCAGTAGTGGGCAGGGTATCTACGAGCAGTACTTC. J is TRBJ2-5 and V is TRBV19; the D gene is possibly TRBD1 (5 bases). The J call is doubtful: the DNA matches TRBJ2-7 better. From germline, CDR1 is LNHDA and CDR2 SQIVND (reference sequence). There are 13 residues in the CDR3.

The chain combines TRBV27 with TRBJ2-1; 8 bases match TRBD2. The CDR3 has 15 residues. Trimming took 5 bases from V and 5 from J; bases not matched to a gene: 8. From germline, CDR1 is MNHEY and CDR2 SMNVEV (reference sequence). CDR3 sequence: CASSQSGGIHNEQFF. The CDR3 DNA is TGTGCCAGCAGTCAGAGCGGGGGTATCCACAATGAGCAGTTCTTC.

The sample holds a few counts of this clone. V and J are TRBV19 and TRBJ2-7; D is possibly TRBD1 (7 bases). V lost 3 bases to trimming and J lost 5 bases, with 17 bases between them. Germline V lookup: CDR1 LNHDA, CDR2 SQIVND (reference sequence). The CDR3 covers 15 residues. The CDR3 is CASSMSGRGDHEQYF. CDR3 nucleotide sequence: TGTGCCAGTAGTATGTCCGGCAGGGGGGACCACGAGCAGTACTTC.

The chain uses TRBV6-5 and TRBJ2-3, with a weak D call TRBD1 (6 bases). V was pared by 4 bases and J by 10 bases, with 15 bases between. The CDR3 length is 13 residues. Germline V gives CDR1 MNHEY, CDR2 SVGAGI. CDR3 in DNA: TGTGCCAGCAGTTTACTGGGGGCCGGTGCGCAGTATTTT. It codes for CASSLLGAGAQYF.